The next 24 T cell receptor beta chains were all read from a single sample in a study of T cells and Merkel cell carcinoma outcomes. Sequencing was performed with immunoSEQ multiplex PCR; in TCRdb, only in-frame clones are kept and a portion is missing. Of about 15,000 clones listed, about nine tenths were seen once; the top ten hold 7.9%. Sequencing input: tumor tissue from Merkel cell carcinoma. The receptors come from a human donor with Merkel cell carcinoma.

V usage is TRBV12-1 and J usage is TRBJ2-7; the table assigns TRBD2, which was not confirmed against the DNA. TRBV12-1 is a pseudogene segment. The CDR3 covers 15 residues. Written as DNA, the CDR3 is TGTGCCAGCAGCTTTCTAGCTCCCGCCGGGAACGAGCAGTACTTC. It is translated as CASSFLAPAGNEQYF.

The chain uses TRBV5-1 and TRBJ2-3, with TRBD2 identical over 7 bases. The junction had 8 bases not matched to a gene; V was cut back by 0 bases and J by 4 bases. Germline V CDR1 and CDR2: SGHRS, YFSETQ. The CDR3 is made up of 16 amino acids. Written as DNA, the CDR3 is TGCGCCAGCAGCTTGGGGCAGGGCGGGAGAGCAGATACGCAGTATTTT. Protein: CASSLGQGGRADTQYF.

This rearrangement joins TRBV6-1 to TRBJ2-5; D possibly matches TRBD1 or TRBD2 (5 bases each). This CDR3 comprises 14 residues. Germline V gene sequence: CDR1 MNHNS, CDR2 SASEGT. Trimming removed 1 base at V and 5 bases at J, with 11 bases between. This CDR3 reads CASSEVGVQETQYF. CDR3 coding DNA: TGTGCCAGCAGTGAAGTGGGGGTCCAGGAGACCCAGTACTTC.

Concerning this clone itself: As the CDR3 is not closed by the conserved phenylalanine or tryptophan, this likely results from a read error. The rearrangement uses TRBV18 and TRBJ1-3; D gene uncertain. Trimming removed 2 bases from V and 0 bases from J, with 11 bases in between. Germline V gene data show CDR1 as KGHSH and CDR2 as LQKENI. The CDR3 contains 16 residues. CDR3 loop: CASSPSPVLSGNTIYL. CDR3 DNA sequence: TGTGCCAGCTCACCATCGCCGGTGCTCTCTGGAAACACCATATATCTT.

The table lists this clone with a few counts. J is TRBJ2-7 and V is TRBV6-5; 9 nucleotides match TRBD1. After removal of 0 bases from V and 13 bases from J, the junction contained 7 bases not matched to a gene. The CDR3 contains 13 residues. The germline gives CDR1 MNHEY, CDR2 SVGAGI. The CDR3 sequence is CASSYSVGQGVYF. The CDR3 coding sequence is TGTGCCAGCAGTTACTCGGTGGGACAGGGTGTCTACTTC.

The rearrangement joins TRBV11-3 to TRBJ2-3; D is unclear. Germline V CDR1 and CDR2: SGHNT, YENEEA. Trimming took off 1 base at V and 0 bases at J, with 5 bases between the two ends. The CDR3 has 14 residues. The DNA of the CDR3 is TGTGCCAGCAGCTTAGGCCGGAGCACAGATACGCAGTATTTT. Its protein product is CASSLGRSTDTQYF.

This chain joins TRBV18 and TRBJ2-3; no firm D call. The germline V gene encodes CDR1 KGHSH and CDR2 LQKENI. V lost 2 bases, J lost 4 bases, and 13 bases lay in between. The CDR3 consists of 15 residues. The CDR3: CASSPVRQTPDTQYF. CDR3 bases: TGTGCCAGCTCACCAGTAAGGCAGACACCAGATACGCAGTATTTT.

This clone was picked up one time. Here the CDR3 omits its conserved ending phenylalanine or tryptophan, so a read error is the likely source. The J gene is TRBJ1-3, the V gene TRBV9; 7 bases line up with TRBD1. The CDR3 is made up of 17 amino acids. Trimming cost V 3 bases and J 0 bases; bases outside gene matches: 9. Germline V lookup: CDR1 SGDLS, CDR2 YYNGEE. CDR3 coding DNA: TGTGCCAGCAGCGAGGGGGACAGCTTTAGCTCTGGAAACACCATATATGTT. This encodes CASSEGDSFSSGNTIYV.

J is TRBJ2-1 and V is TRBV11-2; TRBD2 matches at 12 bases. The ends lost 5 bases at V and 7 bases at J; junction bases unmatched: 3. Germline values: CDR1 SGHAT, CDR2 FQNNGV. The CDR3 loop spans 14 amino acids. The CDR3 region is CASSPSGGVNEQFF. The DNA for the CDR3 is TGTGCCAGCAGCCCTAGCGGGGGGGTGAATGAGCAGTTCTTC.

The chain uses TRBV27 and TRBJ2-3; D gene ambiguous. Germline V CDR1 and CDR2: MNHEY, SMNVEV (reference sequence). Between the trimmed V and J ends, which lost 6 bases and 1 base, there was a span of 8 bases. This CDR3 region has 13 residues. The CDR3 coding sequence is TGTGCCAGCAGGAGGTGGGGCACAGATACGCAGTATTTT. This gives the protein CASRRWGTDTQYF.

V is TRBV6-5 and J is TRBJ2-3; D perhaps matches TRBD1 (5 bases). Germline CDR1 and CDR2: MNHEY and SVGAGI. CDR3 length equals 14 residues. V lost 4 bases to trimming and J lost 0 bases, with 8 bases between them. CDR3 coding DNA: TGTGCCAGCAGTTCGACAGCTAGCACAGATACGCAGTATTTT. Translated, it gives CASSSTASTDTQYF.

The chain has TRBV11-3 and TRBJ2-7; TRBD2 matches at 7 bases. V lost 7 bases and J lost 2; bases outside the gene matches: 5. Germline assignment: CDR1 SGHNT and CDR2 YENEEA. The CDR3 loop spans 13 amino acids. This CDR3 reads CASKKAGTYEQYF. The CDR3 DNA sequence: TGTGCCAGCAAAAAAGCGGGAACCTACGAGCAGTACTTC.

The chain has TRBV5-1 and TRBJ1-1, with D uncertain. V lost 4 bases and J 5 bases, leaving 27 bases between the germline ends. CDR1 is SGHRS, CDR2 YFSETQ, per germline. This CDR3 comprises 18 residues. The CDR3 sequence: CASSPSFLGPRFDTEAFF. The CDR3 nucleotides read TGCGCCAGCAGCCCGTCCTTTTTAGGACCCCGTTTTGATACTGAAGCTTTCTTT.

The chain employs TRBV5-4 and TRBJ2-2; 10 nucleotides line up with TRBD2. V lost 1 base and J lost 6; bases outside the gene matches: 3. The CDR3 has 15 residues. Germline CDR1 SGHNT, CDR2 YYREEE (reference sequence). CDR3 nucleotide sequence: TGTGCCAGCAGCTTGAGCGGGAGGGCCTCCGGGGAGCTGTTTTTT. Translation: CASSLSGRASGELFF.

This rearrangement joins TRBV27 to TRBJ2-1, with 7 positions matching TRBD2. J lost 10 bases, V lost 3 bases, and 9 bases had no gene match. Germline lookup yields CDR1 MNHEY and CDR2 SMNVEV (reference sequence). This CDR3 has 14 residues. Here the CDR3 DNA reads TGTGCCAGCAGTTTGACGGGAGGAAGCAGCGAGCAGTTCTTC. Protein product: CASSLTGGSSEQFF.

V gene TRBV6-5 combines with J gene TRBJ2-4; D perhaps matches TRBD1 (5 bases). Trimming shortened V by 6 bases and J by 2 bases, and 14 bases separated the two germline ends. The length of the CDR3 is 15 residues. Germline lookup yields CDR1 MNHEY and CDR2 SVGAGI. CDR3 protein: CASSRSGMSKNIQYF. The CDR3 nucleotides read TGTGCCAGCAGCCGGTCAGGGATGTCCAAAAACATTCAGTACTTC.

The rearrangement links TRBV6-6 to TRBJ1-4; D is uncertain. Deletions cut 2 bases from V and 7 bases from J, with 14 bases between. Germline V lookup: CDR1 MNHNY, CDR2 SVGAGI (reference sequence). The CDR3 is made up of 15 amino acids. The CDR3 DNA reads TGTGCCAGCAGTTACAGGCCAGGCGGGAGTGAAAAACTGTTTTTT. Translating gives CASSYRPGGSEKLFF.

The V and J genes are TRBV25-1 and TRBJ2-5; tentatively, D is TRBD1 or TRBD2 (5 bases each). V was pared by 1 base and J by 4 bases, with 10 bases between. Germline CDR1 MGHDK, CDR2 SYGVNS. The CDR3 consists of 14 residues. The CDR3 nucleotides are TGTGCCAGCAGTGAATTGGGTGGGGGAGAGACCCAGTACTTC. Amino acid sequence: CASSELGGGETQYF.

Sample share makes this clone medium-sized. The CDR3 DNA sequence: TGTGCCAGTAGTATCGACAGTACCCTCAGAGGGTATGGCTACACCTTC. Translating it yields CASSIDSTLRGYGYTF. The chain has TRBV19 and TRBJ1-2, with D possibly being TRBD1 (5 bases). The ends were cut back, 3 bases at V and 5 bases at J, with 19 bases in the middle. In germline, CDR1 is LNHDA, CDR2 SQIVND (reference sequence). CDR3 size: 16 residues.

The chain couples TRBV14 to TRBJ2-3; 8 bases map to TRBD2. J lost 6 bases, V lost 1 base, and 12 bases had no gene match. Germline V gene lookup returns CDR1 SGHDN and CDR2 FVKESK. The CDR3 loop spans 17 amino acids. For the CDR3, the DNA is TGTGCCAGCAGCCAAGGTTTTGTAGCGGGGCCGGGGGATACGCAGTATTTT. Translation gives CASSQGFVAGPGDTQYF.

J is TRBJ2-7 and V is TRBV10-3; D unclear. The germline V gene has CDR1 ENHRY and CDR2 SYGVKD. Trimming removed 6 bases from V and 0 bases from J, with 15 bases in between. The CDR3 contains 15 residues. The CDR3 loop reads CAISGPPKSSYEQYF. CDR3 in DNA: TGTGCCATCAGCGGGCCCCCTAAAAGCTCCTACGAGCAGTACTTC.

The chain employs TRBV18 and TRBJ1-5; D is unresolved. The CDR3 extends over 13 amino acids. Germline V gives CDR1 KGHSH, CDR2 LQKENI. With 4 bases removed from V and 11 bases from J, the gap between germline ends came to 15 bases. CDR3 sequence: CASSRSDTTSQHF. The CDR3 nucleotides are TGTGCCAGCTCACGCTCCGACACAACGTCCCAGCATTTT.

The chain couples TRBV7-9 to TRBJ1-1; D is ambiguous. Trimming left V 3 bases short and J 6 bases short, with 11 bases between. CDR3 length: 13 residues. CDR1 and CDR2 from the germline V gene are SEHNR and FQNEAQ (reference sequence). The CDR3 region is CASSFLGGAEAFF. DNA of the CDR3: TGTGCCAGCAGCTTTTTGGGTGGAGCTGAAGCTTTCTTT.

The V and J genes are TRBV4-2 and TRBJ2-5, with D possibly matching TRBD2 (6 bases). Trimming took 1 base from V and 5 from J, leaving 11 bases between them. Per germline, CDR1 LGHNA and CDR2 YNFKEQ. The CDR3 loop spans 14 amino acids. The CDR3 nucleotides read TGTGCCAGCAGCCAAGTGGCGGGGCGGGAGACCCAGTACTTC. It specifies CASSQVAGRETQYF.